The clone carrying this T cell receptor beta chain came up once. CD45RO-negative, CCR7-positively selected cells formed the naive CD8 fraction, excluding terminally differentiated effector memory CD45RA+ cells. The record originates from a study of shared clonotypes between healthy human individuals. In the study overall: Aged between 18 and 49, the donors were a couple of women and a few men. The plates for each donor numbered three CD4 naive, three CD4 memory, two CD8 naive and one CD8 memory.

The CDR3 extends over 15 amino acids. Per the germline V gene, CDR1 is MGHRA and CDR2 is YSYEKL. Between the trimmed V and J ends, which lost 4 bases and 5 bases, there was a span of 17 bases. Assay: immunoSEQ multiplex PCR; the TCRdb copy retains only in-frame clones and omits some. Here the sample spans a few million clones, 90% to 95% being singletons. The sequence was obtained from a man between 18 and 35 years old in good health. Some clones in this sample may be carry-over from other donors' samples. The gene calls are TRBV4-1 and TRBJ2-5; tentative D call: TRBD2 (5 bases). Sequencing was performed on naive CD8+ T cells from PBMCs. CDR3: CASSPPPSLRETQYF. The CDR3, as DNA: TGCGCCAGCAGCCCCCCTCCTAGCCTACGCGAGACCCAGTACTTC.